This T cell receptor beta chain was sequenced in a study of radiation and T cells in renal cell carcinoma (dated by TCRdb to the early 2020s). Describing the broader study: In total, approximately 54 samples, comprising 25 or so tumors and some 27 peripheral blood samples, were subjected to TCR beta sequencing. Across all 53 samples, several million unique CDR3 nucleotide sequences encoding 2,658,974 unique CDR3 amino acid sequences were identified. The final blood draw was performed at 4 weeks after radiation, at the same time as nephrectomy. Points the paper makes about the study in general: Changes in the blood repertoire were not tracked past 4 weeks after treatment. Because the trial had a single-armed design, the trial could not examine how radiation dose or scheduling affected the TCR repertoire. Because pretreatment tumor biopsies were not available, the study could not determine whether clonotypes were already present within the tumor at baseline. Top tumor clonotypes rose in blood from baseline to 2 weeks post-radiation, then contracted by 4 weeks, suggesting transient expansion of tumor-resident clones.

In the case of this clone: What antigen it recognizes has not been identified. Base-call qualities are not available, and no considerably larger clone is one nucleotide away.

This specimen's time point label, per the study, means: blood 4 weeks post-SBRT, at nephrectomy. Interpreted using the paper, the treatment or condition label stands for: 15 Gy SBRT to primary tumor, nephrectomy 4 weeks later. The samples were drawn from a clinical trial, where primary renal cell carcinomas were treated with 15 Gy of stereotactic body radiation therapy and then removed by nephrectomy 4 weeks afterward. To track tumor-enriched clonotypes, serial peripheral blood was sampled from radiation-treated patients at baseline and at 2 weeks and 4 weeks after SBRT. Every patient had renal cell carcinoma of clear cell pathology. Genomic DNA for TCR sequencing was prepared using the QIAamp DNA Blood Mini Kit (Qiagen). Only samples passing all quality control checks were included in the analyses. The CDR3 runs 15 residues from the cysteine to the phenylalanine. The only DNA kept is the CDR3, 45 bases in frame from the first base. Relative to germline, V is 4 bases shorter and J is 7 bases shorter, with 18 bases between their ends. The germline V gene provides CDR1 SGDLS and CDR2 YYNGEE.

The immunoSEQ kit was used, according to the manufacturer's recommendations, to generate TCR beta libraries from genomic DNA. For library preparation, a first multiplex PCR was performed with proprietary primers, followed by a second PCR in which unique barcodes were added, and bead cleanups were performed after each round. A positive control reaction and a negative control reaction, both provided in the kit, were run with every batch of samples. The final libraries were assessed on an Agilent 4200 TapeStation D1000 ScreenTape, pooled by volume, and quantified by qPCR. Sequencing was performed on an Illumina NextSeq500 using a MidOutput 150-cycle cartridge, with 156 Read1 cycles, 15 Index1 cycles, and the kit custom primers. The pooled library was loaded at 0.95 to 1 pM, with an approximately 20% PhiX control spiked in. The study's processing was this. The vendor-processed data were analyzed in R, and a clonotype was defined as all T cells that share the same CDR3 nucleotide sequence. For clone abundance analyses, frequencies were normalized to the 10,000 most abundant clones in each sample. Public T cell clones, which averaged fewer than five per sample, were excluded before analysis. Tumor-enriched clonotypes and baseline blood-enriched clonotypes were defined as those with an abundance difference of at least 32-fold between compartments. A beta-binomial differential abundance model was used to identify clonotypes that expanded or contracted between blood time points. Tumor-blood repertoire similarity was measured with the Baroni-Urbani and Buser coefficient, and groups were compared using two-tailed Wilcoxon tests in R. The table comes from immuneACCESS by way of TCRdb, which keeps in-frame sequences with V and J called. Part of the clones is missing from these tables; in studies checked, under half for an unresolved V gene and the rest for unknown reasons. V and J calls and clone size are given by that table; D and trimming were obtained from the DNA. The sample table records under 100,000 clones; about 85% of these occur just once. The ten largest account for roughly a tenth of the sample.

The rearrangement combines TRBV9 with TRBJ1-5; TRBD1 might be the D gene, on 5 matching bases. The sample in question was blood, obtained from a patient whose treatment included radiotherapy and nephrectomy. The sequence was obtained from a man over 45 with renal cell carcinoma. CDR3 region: CASSSDQGFEQPQHF. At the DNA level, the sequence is TGTGCCAGCAGCTCGGATCAGGGATTTGAGCAGCCCCAGCATTTT.